This TCR beta chain was documented in a study of blood T cell repertoires in COVID-19 (TCRdb year 2020). For context, the study as a whole: Samples covering the acute and convalescent phases of COVID-19 were provided by collaborators in the United States, Italy and Spain. Nearly every sample came with metadata listing a de-identified subject ID, COVID-19 status, age in years and sex. The samples were drawn from the first 160 participants of the ongoing ImmuneRACE study and from 1,254 subjects provided by 6 global collaborators. The prospective study material was composed of cDNA or gDNA derived from T cells, B-cell-depleted T cells, or PBMCs. The repertoires were released in a freely available public database intended as a resource for research on the immune response to SARS-CoV-2. Where HLA class I and class II types were available, the types were taken from metadata supplied by the sample provider, not from assay-based typing. The dataset comprised deeply sampled blood TCRbeta repertoires from subjects exposed to, actively infected with, or recovered from COVID-19. Paper-wide results and their limitations: The amount of clinical and demographic metadata varied by source and participant and was provided uncurated.

The CDR3 has 16 amino acids, counting the end cysteine and phenylalanine. The only DNA kept is the CDR3, 48 bases in frame from the first base. According to the germline V gene, CDR1 reads MNHEY and CDR2 reads SVGAGI. The V end gives up 0 bases and the J end 1 base, leaving 6 bases in the junction not matched to a gene. Whole blood was collected in K2EDTA tubes by collaborating institutions according to the institutions' own protocols. For TCRbeta analysis, collaborators shipped samples as frozen whole blood, isolated PBMCs, or DNA extracted from either of those sample types. TCRbeta CDR3 regions were amplified from genomic DNA using the immunoSEQ Assay, a bias-controlled multiplex PCR. The paper's processing steps were these. Nucleated cell counts per sample were estimated from amplification of reference gene primers within the assay. To quantify the absolute abundance of each unique TCRbeta CDR3 rearrangement, sequence reads were collapsed and filtered. For each sample, productive Simpson clonality was calculated as the square root of Simpson's diversity index across productive rearrangements. The table was pulled from immuneACCESS by TCRdb, which kept in-frame rearrangements only. Such tables lose some clones; where checked, under half of the loss comes from unresolved V genes, and the rest has no known cause. V, J and clone size were drawn from that table, and D and trimming were deduced from the DNA. The sample table shows around 190,000 clones, and over 75% are seen once. Clones ranked in the top ten supply 9.5% to 15% of the sample.

Of note for this clone: The antigen this receptor binds is unknown. The sample holds no much larger clone one base away, and base qualities are not on file.

This TCR was sampled from a woman between 45 and 65 years old with acute or convalescent COVID-19. The material sequenced was peripheral blood. This chain joins TRBV6-5 to TRBJ2-7, with 7 bases in between that match TRBD2. The CDR3 has the sequence CASSYSSGRGSYEQYF. The DNA reads TGTGCCAGCAGTTACTCCTCGGGGCGGGGGTCCTACGAGCAGTACTTC.